The 10 T cell receptor beta chains below all came from one sample that was sequenced in a study of memory CD4+ T cells and cytomegalovirus serostatus. Single viable CD3+CD4+CD8-CD45RO+ cells were sorted as the memory CD4+ T cells. Repertoires were generated with immunoSEQ multiplex PCR, while TCRdb's copy carries only in-frame clones and drops some. The sample contains approximately 40,000 clones, 75% to 85% of which appear only once. The material sequenced was memory CD4+ T cells from blood. The receptors were sampled from an adult in good health and CMV-seronegative.

The chain recombines TRBV28 with TRBJ2-3; the D gene is possibly TRBD1 (6 bases). The CDR3 extends over 15 amino acids. V gave up 8 bases and J gave up 2 bases, with 17 bases separating them. Germline values: CDR1 MDHEN, CDR2 SYDVKM. CDR3 coding DNA: TGTGCCAGCGGGAAGGGGACACACCACACAGATACGCAGTATTTT. Its translation: CASGKGTHHTDTQYF.

This clone was observed a single time. The genes are TRBV30 and TRBJ2-2; 7 nucleotides agree with TRBD2. Losses at the gene ends were 4 bases for V and 7 bases for J; bases not matched to a gene: 15. CDR3 size: 16 residues. Germline V gives CDR1 GTSNPN, CDR2 SVGIG (reference sequence). DNA for the CDR3: TGTGCCTGGAAAGTCGTCGGGGGAGGGCCGGTCGGGGAGCTGTTTTTT. Its protein is CAWKVVGGGPVGELFF.

The rearrangement links TRBV10-3 to TRBJ1-3, with no clear D. Germline lookup yields CDR1 ENHRY and CDR2 SYGVKD. Trimming took 2 bases from V and 4 from J, leaving 9 bases between them. The CDR3 has 14 residues. CDR3 DNA: TGTGCCATCAGTGAGCCGCGCAACGGAAACACCATATATTTT. This gives the protein CAISEPRNGNTIYF.

This chain joins TRBV7-6 and TRBJ2-3, with 10 bases matching TRBD2. Germline-derived CDR1 and CDR2 are SGHVS and FNYEAQ. The CDR3 totals 14 residues. Trimming took 3 bases from V and 5 from J; bases not matched to a gene: 2. In DNA form, the CDR3 reads TGTGCCAGCAGCTTCAGGACTAGCGGAGATACGCAGTATTTT. Translation gives CASSFRTSGDTQYF.

This chain uses TRBV4-1 with TRBJ2-1; D is ambiguous. V shed 0 bases and J shed 4 bases, with 7 bases lying between them. The CDR3 totals 14 residues. Germline V gene data show CDR1 as MGHRA and CDR2 as YSYEKL. The CDR3: CASSQDPSYNEQFF. DNA for the CDR3: TGCGCCAGCAGCCAAGATCCGTCTTACAATGAGCAGTTCTTC.

The sample holds a few counts of this clone. This chain links TRBV5-1 with TRBJ2-1; 11 nucleotides align to TRBD2. CDR1 SGHRS and CDR2 YFSETQ come from the germline V gene. With 3 bases clipped from V and 5 bases from J, the junction kept 4 bases outside the gene matches. This CDR3 region has 15 residues. CDR3 sequence: CASSSTSGSNNEQFF. CDR3 bases: TGCGCCAGCAGCTCAACTAGCGGGAGTAACAATGAGCAGTTCTTC.

This clone has only one observation. The V call is TRBV9, the J call TRBJ2-1; TRBD2 agrees at 12 bases. With 5 bases clipped from V and 6 bases from J, the junction kept 3 bases outside the gene matches. Germline V gene sequence: CDR1 SGDLS, CDR2 YYNGEE. CDR3 size: 14 residues. In DNA, the CDR3 is TGTGCCAGCAGTCTGACTAGCGGGGGCAATGAGCAGTTCTTC. Translated, it gives CASSLTSGGNEQFF. The full variable domain, in which reference TRBV9 and TRBJ2-1 provide the parts outside the CDR3, is DSGVTQTPKHLITATGQRVTLRCSPRSGDLSVYWYQQSLDQGLQFLIQYYNGEERAKGNILERFSAQQFPDLHSELNLSSLELGDSALYFCASSLTSGGNEQFFGPGTRLTVL.

V is TRBV6-6 and J is TRBJ1-2, with D maybe TRBD1 (6 bases). Germline V gene lookup returns CDR1 MNHNY and CDR2 SVGAGI (reference sequence). Trimming cost V 2 bases and J 2 bases, with 15 bases left between them. The CDR3 runs 16 residues. The CDR3 region is CASSYVRGTPNYGYTF. For the CDR3, the DNA is TGTGCCAGCAGTTACGTCCGGGGGACACCCAACTATGGCTACACCTTC.

V gene TRBV18 combines with J gene TRBJ1-4; 7 nucleotides agree with TRBD1. V shed 5 bases, J shed 6 bases, and the junction held 3 bases outside the gene matches. Germline CDR1 is KGHSH and CDR2 is LQKENI. The CDR3 is 13 residues long. CDR3 sequence: CASSEGTDEKLFF. CDR3 sequence (DNA): TGTGCCAGCTCAGAAGGGACAGATGAAAAACTGTTTTTT.

V is TRBV6-5 and J is TRBJ1-2; no definite D call. Germline values: CDR1 MNHEY, CDR2 SVGAGI. V lost 3 bases and J 5 bases, leaving 13 bases between the germline ends. This CDR3 has 14 amino acids. This CDR3 reads CASSYREGRYGYTF. The CDR3 region has the DNA TGTGCCAGCAGTTATAGGGAAGGGAGATATGGCTACACCTTC.